These 18 T cell receptor beta chains were sequenced from one sample in a study of early T cells in non-severe SARS-CoV-2 infection. TCRdb reanalysed the 5' RACE reads using MiXCR and keeps one entry per CDR3 protein. The sample holds over 60,000 distinct CDR3 sequences, 9.5% seen once. The sequenced material came from whole blood. These receptors all come from an adult who was a healthcare worker with PCR-confirmed SARS-CoV-2 infection or an uninfected control (not recorded which).

This clonotype was detected many times. This sequence joins TRBV3-1 and TRBJ1-2, with D possibly matching TRBD1 (6 bases). V was cut by 4 bases and J by 2 bases, with 8 bases left in between. Per the germline V gene, CDR1 is LGHDT and CDR2 is YNNKEL (reference sequence). CDR3 length: 13 amino acids. The CDR3 loop reads CASSPQGNYGYTF. CDR3 coding DNA: TGTGCCAGCAGCCCCCAGGGGAACTATGGCTACACCTTC.

This clonotype appeared many times. The chain combines TRBV12-3 or TRBV12-4 with TRBJ2-5; D assignment may be TRBD1 or TRBD2 (5 bases each). Trimming pared 6 bases from V and 7 bases from J, leaving 15 bases between. The CDR3 loop spans 13 amino acids. The CDR3 sequence is CASSRAGRTTQYF. CDR3 coding DNA: TGTGCCAGCAGCCGCGCAGGGAGAACGACCCAGTACTTC.

There are a few counts of this clonotype. The chain is built from TRBV9 and TRBJ1-1, with D perhaps TRBD1 (5 bases). Germline-derived CDR1 and CDR2 are SGDLS and YYNGEE. The length of the CDR3 is 16 residues. Trimming left V 0 bases short and J 0 bases short, with 12 bases between. This CDR3 reads CASSVDPGLVNTEAFF. The CDR3 DNA follows: TGTGCCAGCAGCGTAGATCCGGGGCTCGTGAACACTGAAGCTTTCTTT.

This clonotype came up many times. CDR3 sequence (DNA): TGTGCCATCAGTGAAAACCAAGAGACCCAGTACTTC. Its protein is CAISENQETQYF. This chain joins TRBV10-3 and TRBJ2-5, with D unclear. Germline loops: CDR1 ENHRY, CDR2 SYGVKD. V lost 3 bases to trimming and J lost 0 bases, with 2 bases between them. This CDR3 has 12 residues.

The sample holds many counts of this clonotype. The rearrangement joins TRBV3-1 to TRBJ2-3, with D perhaps TRBD2 (5 bases). Per germline, CDR1 LGHDT and CDR2 YNNKEL (reference sequence). Trimming shortened V by 1 base and J by 5 bases, and 10 bases separated the two germline ends. The CDR3 length is 14 residues. CDR3 region: CASSQGGFEDTQYF. The DNA of the CDR3 is TGTGCCAGCAGCCAAGGCGGGTTTGAAGATACGCAGTATTTT.

This clonotype was observed many times. The V and J genes are TRBV14 and TRBJ1-1; no firm D call. Trimming left V 8 bases short and J 0 bases short, with 10 bases between. This CDR3 is built from 13 residues. Per germline, CDR1 SGHDN and CDR2 FVKESK. The CDR3 region has the DNA TGTGCCAGCGGACTAAACATGAACACTGAAGCTTTCTTT. Amino acids: CASGLNMNTEAFF.

V gene TRBV3-1 combines with J gene TRBJ2-1, with 10 bases aligning to TRBD2. CDR3 length: 16 amino acids. Germline V lookup: CDR1 LGHDT, CDR2 YNNKEL (reference sequence). V lost 1 base, J lost 4 bases, and 4 bases stayed unmatched. CDR3 DNA sequence: TGTGCCAGCAGCCAAGTCACTAGCGGGACATACAATGAGCAGTTCTTC. Its protein product is CASSQVTSGTYNEQFF.

This clonotype was recorded many times. The rearrangement joins TRBV18 to TRBJ1-1, with 7 bases identical to TRBD1. The CDR3 has 14 amino acids. Germline V lookup: CDR1 KGHSH, CDR2 LQKENI. V lost 1 base and J lost 4; bases outside the gene matches: 3. CDR3 sequence reads: CASSPRQGGTEAFF. DNA of the CDR3: TGTGCCAGCTCACCACGACAGGGCGGCACTGAAGCTTTCTTT.

This clonotype occurred a few times. The V and J genes are TRBV5-1 and TRBJ2-5; D is tentatively TRBD1 or TRBD2 (5 bases each). Germline assignment: CDR1 SGHRS and CDR2 YFSETQ. Trimming pared 4 bases from V and 3 bases from J, leaving 10 bases between. The CDR3 totals 13 residues. The CDR3 DNA follows: TGCGCCAGCAGCCGGGACCAGGAAGAGACCCAGTACTTC. Translating it yields CASSRDQEETQYF.

This clonotype has at least ten counts. The chain carries TRBV27 and TRBJ1-5; the D is unclear. The ends were cut back, 5 bases at V and 6 bases at J, with 14 bases in the middle. The germline gives CDR1 MNHEY, CDR2 SMNVEV (reference sequence). The CDR3 runs 14 residues. The CDR3 loop is CASSLDRNRQPQHF. The CDR3 DNA sequence: TGTGCCAGCAGTCTCGACCGCAATCGTCAGCCCCAGCATTTT.

V and J are TRBV20-1 and TRBJ1-1, with a possible D match to TRBD1 (5 bases). V was trimmed by 4 bases and J by 6 bases, leaving 18 bases between them. CDR3 length equals 14 residues. CDR1 is DFQATT, CDR2 SNEGSKA, per germline (reference sequence). CDR3 residues: CSAKVPSGSPEAFF. The CDR3 DNA reads as TGCAGTGCTAAAGTGCCTTCAGGGAGCCCTGAAGCTTTCTTT.

This clonotype was detected ten times or more. This sequence joins TRBV7-3 and TRBJ2-1; maybe TRBD1 (5 bases). The length of the CDR3 is 13 residues. Trimming stripped 5 bases from V and 9 bases from J, with 14 bases between. CDR1 and CDR2 (germline): SGHTA, FQGTGA. This CDR3 is CASSTGHPAEQFF. The CDR3 nucleotides read TGTGCCAGCAGCACCGGACATCCTGCTGAGCAGTTCTTC. Looking up the rest from reference TRBV7-3 and TRBJ2-1 gives the full variable domain: GAGVSQTPSNKVTEKGKYVELRCDPISGHTALYWYRQSLGQGPEFLIYFQGTGAADDSGLPNDRFFAVRPEGSVSTLKIQRTERGDSAVYLCASSTGHPAEQFFGPGTRLTVL.

This clonotype was detected ten times or more. The chain combines TRBV7-8 with TRBJ2-6, with D unclear. Germline-derived CDR1 and CDR2 are SGHVS and FQNEAQ. Trimming shortened V by 0 bases and J by 1 base, and 7 bases separated the two germline ends. The CDR3 runs to 16 residues. CDR3 DNA: TGTGCCAGCAGCTTAGCCCTTACGTCTGGGGCCAACGTCCTGACTTTC. Its translation: CASSLALTSGANVLTF.

This clonotype was seen at least ten times. The V gene is TRBV30, the J gene TRBJ1-3; TRBD1 matches at 8 bases. The V and J ends lost 3 bases and 2 bases, in that order; junction bases with no gene match: 3. The germline CDR1 and CDR2 sequences are GTSNPN and SVGIG (reference sequence). CDR3 size: 14 residues. CDR3 sequence reads: CAWSRGQTGNTIYF. DNA for the CDR3: TGTGCCTGGAGCAGGGGGCAAACTGGAAACACCATATATTTT. Full variable domain (remainder filled in from reference TRBV30 and TRBJ1-3): SQTIHQWPATLVQPVGSPLSLECTVEGTSNPNLYWYRQAAGRGLQLLFYSVGIGQISSEVPQNLSASRPQDRQFILSSKKLLLSDSGFYLCAWSRGQTGNTIYFGEGSWLTVV.

At least ten counts were recorded for this clonotype. The gene calls are TRBV5-1 and TRBJ1-4; TRBD1 aligns across 7 bases. CDR3 length: 13 amino acids. Germline trimming cut 4 bases from V and 5 bases from J; bases unmatched to any gene: 2. From germline, CDR1 is SGHRS and CDR2 YFSETQ. This chain's CDR3 is CASSKTGNEKLFF. CDR3 DNA: TGCGCCAGCAGCAAGACAGGGAATGAAAAACTGTTTTTT.

J is TRBJ1-1 and V is TRBV5-1; 7 nucleotides agree with TRBD1. Trimming removed 0 bases from V and 0 bases from J; junction bases left unmatched: 8. CDR1 SGHRS and CDR2 YFSETQ come from the germline V gene. The CDR3 is 17 amino acids. CDR3 in amino acids: CASSLDRGLNMNTEAFF. As DNA, the CDR3 is TGCGCCAGCAGCTTGGACAGGGGACTTAATATGAACACTGAAGCTTTCTTT.

This clonotype was observed a few times. The V gene is TRBV6-6, the J gene TRBJ2-2; no clear D gene. The germline V gene encodes CDR1 MNHNY and CDR2 SVGAGI (reference sequence). This CDR3 comprises 11 residues. Between the trimmed V and J ends, which lost 5 bases and 6 bases, there was a span of 4 bases. The CDR3 sequence is CASSPSGELFF. DNA of the CDR3: TGTGCCAGCAGTCCTTCCGGGGAGCTGTTTTTT.

The genes are TRBV6-2 or TRBV6-3 and TRBJ1-5; TRBD1 agrees at 7 bases. The germline V gene encodes CDR1 MNHEY and CDR2 SVGEGT. The trim removed 5 bases at V and 0 bases at J, leaving 10 bases unmatched. The CDR3 is made up of 17 amino acids. Written as DNA, the CDR3 is TGTGCCAGCAGTGCCGGGACAGCGCTTTATAGCAATCAGCCCCAGCATTTT. Translated: CASSAGTALYSNQPQHF.